Following are 23 T cell receptor beta chains from one sample sequenced in a study of blood T cell repertoires in COVID-19. The table came from immunoSEQ multiplex PCR; TCRdb's copy has only in-frame clones and leaves some out. Among 110,000 to 150,000 clones listed, over 80% were seen once. Sequencing used peripheral blood. The source is a woman older than 75 with acute or convalescent COVID-19.

The V call is TRBV3-1 (or the pseudogene TRBV3-2), the J call TRBJ1-1; tentatively, D is TRBD1 (6 bases). The CDR3 is made up of 13 amino acids. Germline loops: CDR1 LGHDT, CDR2 YNNKEL (reference sequence). The V and J ends lost 8 bases and 5 bases respectively, with 15 bases between them. Written as DNA, the CDR3 is TGTGCCAGCGGAACTCCAGGGGAAACTGAAGCTTTCTTT. It codes for CASGTPGETEAFF.

The chain links TRBV7-9 to TRBJ1-1; possibly TRBD1 for D (6 bases). Germline loops: CDR1 SEHNR, CDR2 FQNEAQ (reference sequence). V was pared by 6 bases and J by 2 bases, with 13 bases between. The CDR3 sequence is 14 residues long. This chain's CDR3 is CASSIWDTNTEAFF. In DNA form, the CDR3 reads TGTGCCAGCAGTATTTGGGACACTAACACTGAAGCTTTCTTT. The variable domain in full, completed from reference TRBV7-9 and TRBJ1-1, reads DTGVSQNPRHKITKRGQNVTFRCDPISEHNRLYWYRQTLGQGPEFLTYFQNEAQLEKSRLLSDRFSAERPKGSFSTLEIQRTEQGDSAMYLCASSIWDTNTEAFFGQGTRLTVV.

The chain joins TRBV6-4 to TRBJ2-3; 12 bases are shared with TRBD1. Germline assignment: CDR1 MRHNA and CDR2 SNTAGT. V gave up 6 bases and J gave up 1 base; unmatched junction bases: 2. This CDR3 is built from 15 residues. The DNA of the CDR3 is TGTGCCAGCAGCGGGACAGGGGGCGGCACAGATACGCAGTATTTT. Amino acids: CASSGTGGGTDTQYF.

V and J are TRBV7-2 and TRBJ2-7; TRBD2 is a possible D gene (6 bases). The CDR3 totals 15 residues. CDR1 is SGHTA, CDR2 FQGNSA, per germline. V lost 1 base, J lost 3 bases, and 13 bases lay in between. The DNA for the CDR3 is TGTGCCAGCAGCTTAGGGGCTAGCGCAAACTACGAGCAGTACTTC. This codes for CASSLGASANYEQYF.

The rearrangement uses TRBV2 and TRBJ1-4; 8 bases line up with TRBD1. V gave up 8 bases and J gave up 8 bases; unmatched junction bases: 7. The CDR3 totals 13 residues. From germline, CDR1 is SNHLY and CDR2 FYNNEI. This CDR3 is CASRTGWIEKLFF. CDR3 DNA sequence: TGTGCCAGCCGGACAGGGTGGATCGAAAAACTGTTTTTT.

V is TRBV4-3 and J is TRBJ1-4, with D perhaps matching TRBD1 (5 bases). Germline values: CDR1 LGHNA, CDR2 YSLEER. V lost 1 base, J lost 4 bases, and 16 bases lay in between. The CDR3 loop spans 17 amino acids. This CDR3 is CASSQAPARQGNEKLFF. Written as DNA, the CDR3 is TGCGCCAGCAGCCAAGCCCCGGCGAGGCAGGGTAATGAAAAACTGTTTTTT.

The chain combines TRBV2 with TRBJ1-6, with D hard to call. From germline, CDR1 is SNHLY and CDR2 FYNNEI. V lost 5 bases to trimming and J lost 7 bases, with 9 bases between them. The CDR3 covers 13 residues. CDR3 nucleotides: TGTGCCAGCAGTCCGTCCCTGAATTCACCCCTCCACTTT. It yields the protein CASSPSLNSPLHF.

V and J are TRBV7-2 and TRBJ1-1; a possible D gene is TRBD1 (5 bases). The V and J ends lost 4 bases and 5 bases respectively, with 17 bases between them. CDR1 and CDR2 (germline): SGHTA, FQGNSA. This CDR3 region has 15 residues. DNA for the CDR3: TGTGCCAGCAGCTACACTTCGCCCGGGGGGACTGAAGCTTTCTTT. Protein: CASSYTSPGGTEAFF.

This sequence joins TRBV10-3 and TRBJ2-7, with a possible D match to TRBD1 (5 bases). The germline V gene encodes CDR1 ENHRY and CDR2 SYGVKD. Trimming removed 2 bases at V and 4 bases at J, with 12 bases between. CDR3 size: 14 residues. The CDR3 bases are TGTGCCATCAGTGAGGGACACGGATTATACGAGCAGTACTTC. It encodes CAISEGHGLYEQYF.

The chain links TRBV5-1 to TRBJ2-1; 11 nucleotides line up with TRBD2. With 3 bases clipped from V and 7 bases from J, the junction kept 18 bases outside the gene matches. CDR1 and CDR2 (germline): SGHRS, YFSETQ. This CDR3 spans 19 amino acids. This chain's CDR3 is CASSSTQLTSGGRGNEQFF. As DNA, the CDR3 is TGCGCCAGCAGCTCGACTCAACTTACTAGCGGGGGCCGGGGAAATGAGCAGTTCTTC.

This chain links TRBV4-2 with TRBJ2-7, with 7 bases matching TRBD2. This CDR3 comprises 18 residues. Germline lookup yields CDR1 LGHNA and CDR2 YNFKEQ. The trim removed 0 bases at V and 0 bases at J, leaving 11 bases unmatched. CDR3 amino acids: CASSQDAVASGLSYEQYF. The CDR3 nucleotides read TGTGCCAGCAGCCAAGATGCTGTAGCTAGCGGCCTCTCCTACGAGCAGTACTTC.

V usage is TRBV6-2 or TRBV6-3 and J usage is TRBJ1-4; 8 nucleotides align to TRBD1. Losses at the gene ends were 7 bases for V and 7 bases for J; bases not matched to a gene: 8. Germline V gene lookup returns CDR1 MNHEY and CDR2 SVGEGT. The CDR3 contains 14 residues. CDR3 in amino acids: CASTPGGVSEKLFF. CDR3 nucleotide sequence: TGTGCCAGCACCCCAGGGGGCGTGAGTGAAAAACTGTTTTTT.

V usage is TRBV5-1 and J usage is TRBJ2-7, with D maybe TRBD2 (5 bases). V was clipped by 4 bases and J by 2 bases, with 13 bases between them. In germline, CDR1 is SGHRS, CDR2 YFSETQ. This CDR3 contains 14 residues. For the CDR3, the DNA is TGCGCCAGCAGCCCGGAACTAGTTCCCTACGAGCAGTACTTC. Protein sequence: CASSPELVPYEQYF.

The chain carries TRBV3-1 (or the pseudogene TRBV3-2) and TRBJ2-1, with D hard to call. The length of the CDR3 is 11 residues. V dropped 3 bases and J dropped 8 bases, with 5 bases sitting between them. Germline CDR1 and CDR2: LGHDT and YNNKEL (reference sequence). The CDR3 here is CASSHRDEQFF. The CDR3 DNA follows: TGTGCCAGCAGCCACCGTGATGAGCAGTTCTTC.

This chain links TRBV7-2 with TRBJ1-3, with 8 bases fitting TRBD1. The ends lost 4 bases at V and 7 bases at J; junction bases unmatched: 6. CDR1 is SGHTA, CDR2 FQGNSA, per germline. This CDR3 is built from 14 residues. The CDR3 reads CASSSGGRMNTIYF. In nucleotides, the CDR3 is TGTGCCAGCAGCTCAGGGGGCAGGATGAACACCATATATTTT. The full variable domain, with the rest looked up from reference TRBV7-2 and TRBJ1-3, is GAGVSQSPSNKVTEKGKDVELRCDPISGHTALYWYRQSLGQGLEFLIYFQGNSAPDKSGLPSDRFSAERTGGSVSTLTIQRTQQEDSAVYLCASSSGGRMNTIYFGEGSWLTVV.

The chain combines TRBV25-1 with TRBJ1-2; 8 nucleotides agree with TRBD1. J was trimmed by 1 base and V by 4 bases; bases with no gene match: 5. The CDR3 contains 15 residues. Germline loops: CDR1 MGHDK, CDR2 SYGVNS. This CDR3 reads CASSGTGIRNYGYTF. DNA of the CDR3: TGTGCCAGCAGTGGGACAGGGATCCGTAACTATGGCTACACCTTC.

J is TRBJ2-1 and V is TRBV29-1, with 13 nucleotides matching TRBD2. J lost 9 bases, V lost 4 bases, and 6 bases had no gene match. This CDR3 has 14 residues. Germline V gene lookup returns CDR1 SQVTM and CDR2 ANQGSEA. This CDR3 reads CSVVGLAGVGEQFF. The DNA for the CDR3 is TGCAGCGTTGTTGGACTAGCGGGGGTGGGTGAGCAGTTCTTC.

J is TRBJ2-3 and V is TRBV15; 7 bases fit TRBD2. Germline V lookup: CDR1 LNHNV, CDR2 YYDKDF (reference sequence). With 4 bases clipped from V and 2 bases from J, the junction kept 3 bases outside the gene matches. The CDR3 length is 14 residues. The CDR3 protein is CATSIGLVTDTQYF. The CDR3 nucleotides read TGTGCCACCAGCATTGGACTAGTCACAGATACGCAGTATTTT.

This chain links TRBV7-2 with TRBJ2-3; 8 nucleotides agree with TRBD2. J was trimmed by 4 bases and V by 1 base; bases with no gene match: 4. Germline V lookup: CDR1 SGHTA, CDR2 FQGNSA. CDR3 size: 15 residues. The CDR3, as DNA: TGTGCCAGCAGCTTAGGGAGCGGGGGAGCAGATACGCAGTATTTT. Its translation: CASSLGSGGADTQYF.

V usage is TRBV6-5 and J usage is TRBJ1-4; D may be TRBD1 (6 bases). V lost 7 bases, J lost 3 bases, and 12 bases lay in between. Germline V gene data show CDR1 as MNHEY and CDR2 as SVGAGI. This CDR3 contains 14 residues. CDR3: CASKPTGPNEKLFF. In DNA form, the CDR3 reads TGTGCCAGCAAACCTACAGGGCCTAATGAAAAACTGTTTTTT.

J is TRBJ2-3 and V is TRBV24-1, with D tentatively TRBD1 (5 bases). This CDR3 comprises 13 residues. The ends were cut back, 5 bases at V and 0 bases at J, with 5 bases in the middle. The germline CDR1 and CDR2 sequences are KGHDR and SFDVKD. Here the CDR3 reads CATSAGSTDTQYF. DNA of the CDR3: TGTGCCACCAGTGCAGGGAGCACAGATACGCAGTATTTT.

The chain combines TRBV7-2 with TRBJ1-1; 7 nucleotides line up with TRBD1. V lost 5 bases and J lost 10; bases outside the gene matches: 10. CDR3 length: 13 amino acids. CDR1 is SGHTA, CDR2 FQGNSA, per germline. CDR3 loop: CASSTRTGIGAFF. The CDR3 bases are TGTGCCAGCAGCACGCGGACAGGAATTGGAGCTTTCTTT. The variable domain in full, with the rest retrieved from reference TRBV7-2 and TRBJ1-1, is GAGVSQSPSNKVTEKGKDVELRCDPISGHTALYWYRQSLGQGLEFLIYFQGNSAPDKSGLPSDRFSAERTGGSVSTLTIQRTQQEDSAVYLCASSTRTGIGAFFGQGTRLTVV.

This clone was recorded a few times. The rearrangement joins TRBV3-1 (or the pseudogene TRBV3-2) to TRBJ1-3; D remains unclear. The CDR3 consists of 12 residues. In germline, CDR1 is LGHDT, CDR2 YNNKEL (reference sequence). V lost 4 bases, J lost 4 bases, and 5 bases lay in between. The CDR3 loop reads CASSPQGNTIYF. CDR3 DNA sequence: TGTGCCAGCAGCCCCCAGGGAAACACCATATATTTT.